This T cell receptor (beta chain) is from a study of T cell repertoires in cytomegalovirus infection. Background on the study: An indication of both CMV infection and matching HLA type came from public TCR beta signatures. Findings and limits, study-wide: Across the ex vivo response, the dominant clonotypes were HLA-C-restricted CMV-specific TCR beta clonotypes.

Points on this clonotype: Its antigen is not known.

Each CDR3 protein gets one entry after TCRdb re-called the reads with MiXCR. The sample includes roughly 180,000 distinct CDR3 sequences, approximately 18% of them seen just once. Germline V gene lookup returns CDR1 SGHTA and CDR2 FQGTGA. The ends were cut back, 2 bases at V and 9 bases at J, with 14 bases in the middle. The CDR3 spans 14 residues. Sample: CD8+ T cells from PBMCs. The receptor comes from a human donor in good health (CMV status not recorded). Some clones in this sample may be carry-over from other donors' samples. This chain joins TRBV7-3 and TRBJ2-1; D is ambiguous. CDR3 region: CASSLSLEFSEQFF. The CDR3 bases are TGTGCCAGCAGCTTATCGTTGGAGTTTAGTGAGCAGTTCTTC.